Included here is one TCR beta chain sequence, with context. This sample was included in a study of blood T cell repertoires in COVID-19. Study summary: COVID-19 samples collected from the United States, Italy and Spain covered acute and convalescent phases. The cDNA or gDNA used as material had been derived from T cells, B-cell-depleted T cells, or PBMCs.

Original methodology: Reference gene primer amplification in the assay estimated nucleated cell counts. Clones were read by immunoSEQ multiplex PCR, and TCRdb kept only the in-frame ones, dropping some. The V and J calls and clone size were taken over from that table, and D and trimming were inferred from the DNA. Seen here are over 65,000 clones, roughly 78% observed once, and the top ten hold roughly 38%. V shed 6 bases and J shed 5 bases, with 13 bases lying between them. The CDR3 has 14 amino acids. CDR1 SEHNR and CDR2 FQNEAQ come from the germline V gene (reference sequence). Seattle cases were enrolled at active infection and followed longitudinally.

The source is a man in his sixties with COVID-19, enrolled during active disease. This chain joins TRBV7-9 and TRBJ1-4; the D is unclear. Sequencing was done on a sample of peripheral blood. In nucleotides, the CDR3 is TGTGCCAGCAGATTGGACTCGGCCAATGAAAAACTGTTTTTT. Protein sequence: CASRLDSANEKLFF.